Detailed here is one T cell receptor beta chain. Its antigen is unknown. No much larger clone exists at a distance of one base, and base qualities are not known. The sample comes from a study of T and B cells in COVID-19 patients (dated by TCRdb to about 2020). Some background on the complete study: In this study, adaptive immunity was profiled in COVID-19 patients who either had active infection or had recovered, using TRB and IGH repertoire sequencing of peripheral blood. Two patients were included in both the recovered and active cohorts because samples were available from active disease and after recovery. Over 8 million TCR sequences were analysed from a TCR and BCR sequence repository that comprised roughly 38 patients and 69 time points. A recovered cohort was made up of 15 to 19 patients contributing 20 samples, mostly after mild to moderate COVID-19 managed as outpatients. Comorbidities linked to unfavorable COVID-19 outcome were present in about 90% of the 20 patients in the active-infection cohort. A median age of approximately 35 years was recorded in the recovered cohort versus around 67 years in the active-infection cohort. Of the 20 patients in the active-infection cohort, over 10 were critically ill and needed mechanical ventilation or ECMO. For the repertoire analyses, the comparison was an age-matched reference group of a few dozen healthy donors who were negative for COVID-19 antibodies. Up to about 10 follow-up blood samples were collected per patient, with some samples spanning different disease stages in the same individual. The paper as a whole reports these results and caveats: In active COVID-19, TRB repertoires were highly clonal, while at recovery, diversity and richness increased above the levels seen in healthy donors. Specific T cell subsets (CD4+/Treg/CD8+) and sorted SARS-CoV-2-responsive or tetramer+ T cells had not yet been sequenced, and the corresponding sequencing experiments were ongoing. The size of the cohort was considered insufficient for assessing HLA contributions to COVID-19 susceptibility or severity. It was stated that prospective validation of the reported TCR clusters was required before the clusters could be put to clinical use. The recovered cohort had 2,300 or so exclusive TCR clusters, including under 40 low-pGen clusters. Blood samples from mildly ill patients during symptoms and early samples from severe cases were scarce. In patients with COVID-19, the usage of TRBV/TRBJ genes was reported to be strongly skewed.

TRB repertoires were amplified from 250-500 ng of genomic DNA extracted from blood. TCRdb lists the instrument as Illumina MiSeq. Multiplex PCR with BIOMED2 TRB-A/B primer pools was used to amplify TRB rearrangements. Illumina-compatible adapters and 7-nucleotide sample barcodes were added to the amplicons in two consecutive PCRs. Phusion HS II polymerase was used for all library PCRs. The amplicons were purified from gel with the NucleoSpin Gel and PCR Clean-up kit, measured on Qubit, and then pooled at approximately 3.8 nM. The quality of the amplicon pool was checked on an Agilent 2100 Bioanalyzer prior to Illumina next-generation sequencing. In the original analysis: TRB rearrangements were annotated with MiXCR 3.0.8 using the default MiXCR reference library. Sequences with fewer than 2 reads and non-productive reads were filtered out, and every unique CDR3 nucleotide sequence was treated as a single clone. R 3.5.1 was used to calculate clonality, diversity, richness and V-J gene usage. TCR clustering by CDR3 similarity used GLIPH2, with generation probabilities calculated by OLGA. GLIPH2 clusters were kept only if they contained at least four unique TCR clonotypes found in at least three individuals. TCRdb applied fastp at Q25 and MiXCR to the public reads, then kept only in-frame beta chains. Records with the same CDR3 protein are collapsed into one entry carrying the most frequent genes and DNA. The V and J calls here are based on TCRdb, not the publication. This sample lists over 7,000 distinct CDR3 sequences; about 31% were detected once. The top ten constitute about a fifth of the sample.

The junction shows trimming of 5 bases on V and 1 base on J, plus 8 bases between the germline ends. From its cysteine to its phenylalanine, the CDR3 spans 13 amino acids. Only the CDR3 DNA is retained, 39 bases long and in frame from the first base. CDR1 and CDR2 were assigned from the germline V gene as KGHSH and LQKENI. Rearrangement joined TRBV18 to TRBJ1-1; the D segment cannot be called with confidence. Sequenced material: blood. The sequence was obtained from a human donor with active COVID-19. CDR3 reads: CASSSSENTEAFF. DNA sequence: TGTGCCAGCTCATCGAGTGAGAACACTGAAGCTTTCTTT.